The TCR beta chain under discussion was sequenced for a study of shared clonotypes between healthy human individuals. The wider study: The people who gave samples were a couple of women and a few men aged 18 to 49. Study observations and caveats: The study generally estimated greater richness for naive than memory subsets.

Concerning this clone: Its cognate antigen is unknown.

At a deep level, the assay was run. Measured with immunoSEQ multiplex PCR; TCRdb has only the in-frame clones, and not every one. The repertoire holds millions of clones, about 95% seen once, with approximately 1.2% in the top ten. This CDR3 comprises 16 residues. Trimming took 5 bases from V and 2 from J; bases not matched to a gene: 9. Germline V gene data show CDR1 as PRHDT and CDR2 as FYEKMQ (reference sequence). Naive CD8 isolation took CD45RO-negative cells positively selected for CCR7 and excluded terminally differentiated effector memory CD45RA+ cells. Each donor was a Caucasian adult residing in Nashville, Tennessee.

The sequence was collected from a man between 18 and 29 years old in good health. The chain carries TRBV13 and TRBJ2-5; the match to TRBD2 covers 9 bases. Material for sequencing was naive CD8+ T cells sorted from blood. CDR3 bases: TGTGCCAGCAGCCCGCGGCTAGCGGGGATTCAAGAGACCCAGTACTTC. Its translation: CASSPRLAGIQETQYF.